These 14 T cell receptor beta chains originate from one sample sequenced in a study of human T cells and chemical hapten exposure. Stated time point: patch test 1, 2 weeks after DPC sensitization. Documented treatment: therapeutic diphenylcyclopropenone sensitization with weekly scalp DPC. MiXCR, applied by TCRdb to the RACE reads, yields one record per CDR3 protein. In the table there are about 49,000 distinct CDR3 sequences, 9.3% of which are singletons. The material was whole blood, obtained in connection with sensitization to the hapten diphenylcyclopropenone (DPC). The receptors stem from a woman aged 45-60 years with alopecia areata. Some clones in this sample may be carry-over from other donors' samples.

The rearrangement links TRBV6-5 to TRBJ2-5, with D maybe TRBD2 (6 bases). Trimming removed 11 bases from V and 5 bases from J, with 21 bases in between. Germline V lookup: CDR1 MNHEY, CDR2 SVGAGI. This CDR3 has 14 amino acids. CDR3 nucleotide sequence: TGTGCCTCAACCCGGGGGAGTTCCGGGGAGACCCAGTACTTC. It yields the protein CASTRGSSGETQYF.

This clonotype was found many times. The chain is built from TRBV9 and TRBJ1-1; possible D gene TRBD1, 6 bases. The CDR3 covers 13 residues. The V end was cut by 5 bases, the J end by 1 base, with 9 bases between. Germline CDR1 and CDR2: SGDLS and YYNGEE. DNA for the CDR3: TGTGCCAGCAGTGTGACAGGGAACACTGAAGCTTTCTTT. It yields the protein CASSVTGNTEAFF.

This clonotype was counted ten times or more. The rearrangement joins TRBV5-1 to TRBJ2-1; possible D gene TRBD2, 5 bases. The V end lost 2 bases, the J end lost 8 bases, and 11 bases lay between the germline ends. This CDR3 has 13 amino acids. Germline CDR1 and CDR2: SGHRS and YFSETQ. In DNA form, the CDR3 reads TGCGCCAGCAGCTTTGTTGTCGGGGATGAGCAGTTCTTC. Amino acids: CASSFVVGDEQFF.

This clonotype was seen repeatedly, ten times or more. CDR3 DNA: TGCGCCAGCAGCACGTTGGGGGTCCGCGGCTACACCTTC. The encoded protein is CASSTLGVRGYTF. The V gene is TRBV4-1, the J gene TRBJ1-2; D possibly corresponds to TRBD1 (5 bases). Germline V gives CDR1 MGHRA, CDR2 YSYEKL. V was pared by 5 bases and J by 8 bases, with 15 bases between. The CDR3 is made up of 13 amino acids.

Ten or more counts support this clonotype. The chain recombines TRBV28 with TRBJ1-2; D gene ambiguous. This CDR3 contains 17 residues. V was clipped by 8 bases and J by 0 bases, with 22 bases between them. Germline V gene sequence: CDR1 MDHEN, CDR2 SYDVKM. The CDR3 is CASVRVGRRPPNYGYTF. The CDR3 region has the DNA TGTGCCAGCGTGCGAGTGGGCAGGCGTCCTCCTAACTATGGCTACACCTTC.

This clonotype was seen many times. The V and J genes are TRBV20-1 and TRBJ1-4; TRBD1 might be the D (6 bases). The CDR3 is made up of 12 amino acids. Trimming cost V 0 bases and J 17 bases, with 16 bases left between them. Germline CDR1 is DFQATT and CDR2 is SNEGSKA (reference sequence). The CDR3: CSARDYKDRSFF. CDR3 nucleotides: TGCAGTGCTAGAGATTACAAGGACAGATCTTTTTTT.

At least ten counts were recorded for this clonotype. V usage is TRBV4-1 and J usage is TRBJ2-3; 16 positions agree with TRBD2. The V and J ends lost 4 bases and 4 bases, in that order; junction bases with no gene match: 11. CDR1 is MGHRA and CDR2 is YSYEKL in the germline V gene. The CDR3 has 19 amino acids. The CDR3 nucleotides read TGCGCCAGCAGCCGGGGACTAGCGGGAGGGCCTTCGACCCCAGATACGCAGTATTTT. Encoded protein: CASSRGLAGGPSTPDTQYF.

The table lists this clonotype with many counts. CDR3 coding DNA: TGTGCCAGCAGCGTAGCCGGGGAGCTGTTTTTT. It translates to CASSVAGELFF. V and J are TRBV9 and TRBJ2-2; D uncertain. CDR1 is SGDLS, CDR2 YYNGEE, per germline. The V gene lost 0 bases and the J gene lost 6 bases, with 0 bases spanning the gap. The CDR3 is made up of 11 amino acids.

This clonotype was seen ten or more times. The chain recombines TRBV13 with TRBJ2-6; no firm D call. CDR1 and CDR2 (germline): PRHDT, FYEKMQ (reference sequence). Trimming stripped 4 bases from V and 1 base from J, with 2 bases between. The CDR3 length is 13 residues. In nucleotides, the CDR3 is TGTGCCAGCAGCTCGTCTGGGGCCAACGTCCTGACTTTC. Its translation: CASSSSGANVLTF.

This clonotype was recorded at least ten times. The chain links TRBV5-6 to TRBJ2-5; D is ambiguous. This CDR3 comprises 14 residues. V shed 2 bases and J shed 1 base, with 9 bases lying between them. The germline CDR1 and CDR2 sequences are SGHDT and YYEEEE. CDR3 sequence (DNA): TGTGCCAGCAGCTTTACTGACGGCCAAGAGACCCAGTACTTC. This translates into CASSFTDGQETQYF.

V and J are TRBV18 and TRBJ1-3, with D tentatively TRBD1 (5 bases). Germline loops: CDR1 KGHSH, CDR2 LQKENI. The CDR3 contains 16 residues. V lost 3 bases to trimming and J lost 2 bases, with 14 bases between them. Here the CDR3 DNA reads TGTGCCAGCTCACCCGATACAGGCGTCGCTGGAAACACCATATATTTT. This translates into CASSPDTGVAGNTIYF.

This clonotype was detected many times. This rearrangement joins TRBV11-3 to TRBJ2-1; the match to TRBD2 covers 13 bases. There are 15 residues in the CDR3. From germline, CDR1 is SGHNT and CDR2 YENEEA. The V segment lost 5 bases and the J segment 8 bases; nucleotides outside the gene matches: 6. For the CDR3, the DNA is TGTGCCAGCAGCCCCGGGACTAGCGGGACGGATGAGCAGTTCTTC. Amino acid sequence: CASSPGTSGTDEQFF.

This clonotype was picked up many times. The V and J genes are TRBV5-1 and TRBJ1-6; D is uncertain. Germline V gene lookup returns CDR1 SGHRS and CDR2 YFSETQ. V dropped 0 bases and J dropped 5 bases, with 3 bases sitting between them. This CDR3 contains 13 residues. The CDR3 is CASSLENNSPLHF. Here the CDR3 DNA reads TGCGCCAGCAGCTTGGAGAATAATTCACCCCTCCACTTT.

By frequency in the sample, this clonotype is medium-sized. The rearrangement joins TRBV29-1 to TRBJ2-7; 7 bases agree with TRBD1. V trimming: 4 bases; J trimming: 3 bases; junction bases outside the gene matches: 3. Germline V gene data show CDR1 as SQVTM and CDR2 as ANQGSEA. This CDR3 spans 12 amino acids. CDR3 sequence: CSVVSGGYEQYF. The CDR3 DNA reads TGCAGCGTTGTCTCAGGGGGCTACGAGCAGTACTTC.